The entry below gives a single T cell receptor beta chain sequence along with its context. A read error may account for a junction end that differs from germline. The sample comes from a study of shared T cell receptors in the human thymus. The protocol was immunoSEQ multiplex PCR, while the TCRdb copy is restricted to in-frame clones and leaves out a portion. The sample includes tens of thousands of clones, more than 90% of them seen just once. Per the germline V gene, CDR1 is SGHTA and CDR2 is FQGNSA. There are 12 residues in the CDR3. The material sequenced was thymocytes. This chain joins TRBV7-2 and TRBJ2-2; D is uncertain. The clonotype was recovered from a human donor. The CDR3: CASSIAAGELFF. For the CDR3, the DNA is TGTGCCAGCAGCATAGCCGCCGGGGAGCTGTTTTTT.